The 25 T cell receptor beta chains listed next were all sequenced from one sample in a study of CD8 T cells in Susac syndrome. Reverse transcription of roughly 0.5 to 1 ug RNA was carried out with random hexamers. TCRdb independently ran MiXCR on the immunoSEQ multiplex PCR reads; one entry per CDR3 protein. Of 210,000 or so distinct CDR3 sequences listed, approximately 94% are singletons. Specimen: CD4+ T cells from PBMCs. These receptors were collected from a human donor with Susac syndrome.

The V call is TRBV6-1, the J call TRBJ2-3; 10 bases fit TRBD1. This CDR3 spans 12 amino acids. Germline assignment: CDR1 MNHNS and CDR2 SASEGT. With 10 bases clipped from V and 3 bases from J, the junction kept 1 base outside the gene matches. The chain's CDR3 is CATGQGTDTQYF. Here the CDR3 DNA reads TGTGCCACGGGACAGGGGACAGATACGCAGTATTTT.

This chain joins TRBV30 and TRBJ2-7; 8 bases fit TRBD1. Germline CDR1 GTSNPN, CDR2 SVGIG (reference sequence). CDR3 length equals 12 residues. V lost 5 bases, J lost 3 bases, and 3 bases stayed unmatched. The CDR3 DNA reads TGTGCCTGGGGACAGGGAGTCTACGAGCAGTACTTC. This sequence encodes CAWGQGVYEQYF.

The rearrangement links TRBV6-2 or TRBV6-3 to TRBJ1-4, with D possibly TRBD1 on 5 matching bases. V lost 6 bases, J lost 0 bases, and 17 bases lay in between. Germline V gene sequence: CDR1 MNHEY, CDR2 SVGEGT. The CDR3 consists of 17 residues. For the CDR3, the DNA is TGTGCCAGCAGACGCAACCGGGACGGTGCAACTAATGAAAAACTGTTTTTT. It translates to CASRRNRDGATNEKLFF.

This rearrangement joins TRBV6-2 or TRBV6-3 to TRBJ2-1; TRBD2 matches 7 bases. V lost 6 bases to trimming and J lost 12 bases; unmatched junction nucleotides: 20. The CDR3 totals 16 residues. From germline, CDR1 is MNHEY and CDR2 SVGEGT. CDR3 sequence: CASSPPPGGGPDRQFF. The CDR3 DNA follows: TGTGCCAGCAGCCCTCCCCCCGGCGGGGGACCGGATCGGCAGTTCTTC.

V usage is TRBV9 and J usage is TRBJ1-2; D is ambiguous. Germline CDR1 is SGDLS and CDR2 is YYNGEE. Deletions cut 6 bases from V and 4 bases from J, with 10 bases between. CDR3 length equals 12 residues. CDR3 in amino acids: CASMGVGYGYTF. The CDR3 DNA reads as TGTGCCAGCATGGGCGTTGGCTATGGCTACACCTTC.

The V call is TRBV30, the J call TRBJ2-1, with 9 bases identical to TRBD1. The J segment lost 2 bases and the V segment lost 3 bases, leaving 5 bases of the junction unmatched. Germline V lookup: CDR1 GTSNPN, CDR2 SVGIG (reference sequence). The CDR3 covers 15 residues. This CDR3 reads CAWRARDRAYNEQFF. CDR3 DNA sequence: TGTGCCTGGAGGGCCCGGGACAGGGCCTACAATGAGCAGTTCTTC.

The rearrangement joins TRBV20-1 to TRBJ2-7; TRBD1 might be the D (5 bases). The V gene lost 3 bases and the J gene lost 0 bases, with 15 bases spanning the gap. CDR3 length: 15 amino acids. The germline V gene has CDR1 DFQATT and CDR2 SNEGSKA (reference sequence). CDR3 residues: CSASGGAGPSYEQYF. Here the CDR3 DNA reads TGCAGTGCTAGTGGTGGGGCCGGGCCCTCCTACGAGCAGTACTTC.

This clonotype has only one observation. One junction end does not reproduce the germline sequence, and a read error may be involved. The chain couples TRBV7-7 to TRBJ2-1, with 13 bases matching TRBD2. Germline V lookup: CDR1 SSHAT, CDR2 FNYEAQ (reference sequence). The CDR3 length is 17 residues. CDR3 loop: CASSKGTSGAGYNEQFF. The CDR3 nucleotides are TGTGCTAGCAGCAAAGGGACTAGCGGGGCCGGCTACAATGAGCAGTTCTTC.

This clonotype was detected once. V is TRBV29-1 and J is TRBJ2-3, with D possibly TRBD2 on 7 matching bases. The V and J ends lost 1 base and 4 bases respectively, with 18 bases between them. Germline CDR1 SQVTM, CDR2 ANQGSEA. The length of the CDR3 is 16 residues. In nucleotides, the CDR3 is TGCAGCGTTGAAGTAATCCGGACAGCGGGGTCAGATACGCAGTATTTT. Translated: CSVEVIRTAGSDTQYF.

The CDR3 nucleotides read TGTGCCAGCAGGTATCCGGGGCAAGCCTACAATGAGCAGTTCTTC. It yields the protein CASRYPGQAYNEQFF. The chain combines TRBV2 with TRBJ2-1; either TRBD1 or TRBD2 may fit D (5 bases each). Trimming stripped 6 bases from V and 2 bases from J, with 14 bases between. The CDR3 consists of 15 residues. Germline CDR1 SNHLY, CDR2 FYNNEI.

The chain links TRBV19 to TRBJ2-1; the D gene is possibly TRBD2 (6 bases). The CDR3 consists of 17 residues. The V gene lost 3 bases and the J gene lost 0 bases, with 15 bases spanning the gap. Per germline, CDR1 LNHDA and CDR2 SQIVND (reference sequence). The CDR3 protein is CASSMTRGLSSYNEQFF. The DNA of the CDR3 is TGTGCCAGTAGTATGACGCGGGGTTTAAGCTCCTACAATGAGCAGTTCTTC. The complete variable domain, with remaining parts taken from reference TRBV19 and TRBJ2-1, reads DGGITQSPKYLFRKEGQNVTLSCEQNLNHDAMYWYRQDPGQGLRLIYYSQIVNDFQKGDIAEGYSVSREKKESFPLTVTSAQKNPTAFYLCASSMTRGLSSYNEQFFGPGTRLTVL.

The chain links TRBV29-1 to TRBJ1-5; D possibly corresponds to TRBD1 (5 bases). The CDR3 has 12 residues. Germline CDR1 and CDR2: SQVTM and ANQGSEA. The V gene lost 6 bases and the J gene lost 4 bases, with 10 bases spanning the gap. CDR3 in DNA: TGCAGCGTCAGGGACGTAAATCAGCCCCAGCATTTT. This sequence encodes CSVRDVNQPQHF.

The V call is TRBV7-9, the J call TRBJ2-5, with D uncertain. Germline CDR1 reads SEHNR; CDR2 reads FQNEAQ (reference sequence). V dropped 1 base and J dropped 5 bases, with 17 bases sitting between them. CDR3 length: 16 amino acids. Here the CDR3 DNA reads TGTGCCAGCAGCTTAGGGGGTCGGACCTTGGATGAGACCCAGTACTTC. This gives the protein CASSLGGRTLDETQYF.

The V gene is TRBV9, the J gene TRBJ1-2; D gene ambiguous. This CDR3 spans 16 amino acids. Germline values: CDR1 SGDLS, CDR2 YYNGEE. The ends were cut back, 0 bases at V and 5 bases at J, with 17 bases in the middle. The CDR3 DNA reads as TGTGCCAGCAGCGTAGATCTGGACCCTAGCCGGTATGGCTACACCTTC. The encoded protein is CASSVDLDPSRYGYTF. The whole variable domain, remainder taken from reference TRBV9 and TRBJ1-2, is DSGVTQTPKHLITATGQRVTLRCSPRSGDLSVYWYQQSLDQGLQFLIQYYNGEERAKGNILERFSAQQFPDLHSELNLSSLELGDSALYFCASSVDLDPSRYGYTFGSGTRLTVV.

V gene TRBV5-4 combines with J gene TRBJ2-5; D call uncertain. Germline-derived CDR1 and CDR2 are SGHNT and YYREEE (reference sequence). The CDR3 runs to 15 residues. Trimming left V 0 bases short and J 2 bases short, with 11 bases between. The chain's CDR3 is CASSLAPGLQETQYF. CDR3 sequence (DNA): TGTGCCAGCAGCTTGGCCCCCGGCCTACAAGAGACCCAGTACTTC.

The chain joins TRBV29-1 to TRBJ2-3; possible D gene TRBD2, 6 bases. This CDR3 contains 13 residues. V lost 3 bases and J 5 bases, leaving 12 bases between the germline ends. Germline values: CDR1 SQVTM, CDR2 ANQGSEA. CDR3 amino acids: CSVERAGRDTQYF. CDR3 DNA: TGCAGCGTTGAGCGGGCGGGGCGAGATACGCAGTATTTT.

The V call is TRBV20-1, the J call TRBJ1-1; no reliable D call. The CDR3 extends over 15 amino acids. In germline, CDR1 is DFQATT, CDR2 SNEGSKA (reference sequence). V was trimmed by 0 bases and J by 6 bases, leaving 17 bases between them. The CDR3 nucleotides read TGCAGTGCTAGAGATCTAGCGAGGCTCGGGGCTGAAGCTTTCTTT. Residues: CSARDLARLGAEAFF.

The V gene is TRBV6-5, the J gene TRBJ1-1, with D possibly matching TRBD1 (5 bases). Germline lookup yields CDR1 MNHEY and CDR2 SVGAGI. Trimming stripped 2 bases from V and 4 bases from J, with 20 bases between. The CDR3 covers 17 residues. The CDR3 is CASSYELLWSGLTEAFF. CDR3 DNA: TGTGCCAGCAGTTACGAGCTGTTATGGTCAGGGCTCACTGAAGCTTTCTTT.

This clonotype was detected a few times. This chain uses TRBV12-3 or TRBV12-4 with TRBJ2-2; D not certain. Trimming took off 4 bases at V and 5 bases at J, with 5 bases between the two ends. The CDR3 extends over 12 amino acids. The CDR3 DNA sequence: TGTGCCAGCAGTTCGTCAACCGGGGAGCTGTTTTTT. It yields the protein CASSSSTGELFF.

The V call is TRBV9, the J call TRBJ1-1; no firm D call. Germline V CDR1 and CDR2: SGDLS, YYNGEE. The CDR3 spans 15 residues. V lost 0 bases to trimming and J lost 1 base, with 10 bases between them. CDR3 nucleotides: TGTGCCAGCAGCGTAGGAGTGGCGGCGAACACTGAAGCTTTCTTT. This encodes CASSVGVAANTEAFF.

The rearrangement links TRBV7-3 to TRBJ2-2, with D tentatively TRBD2 (5 bases). Germline V gene data show CDR1 as SGHTA and CDR2 as FQGTGA. The ends were cut back, 10 bases at V and 1 base at J, with 7 bases in the middle. This CDR3 comprises 12 residues. The CDR3 loop is CATGKNTGELFF. CDR3 sequence (DNA): TGTGCCACCGGGAAGAACACCGGGGAGCTGTTTTTT.

V usage is TRBV6-5 and J usage is TRBJ1-1; tentative D call: TRBD1 (5 bases). V gave up 0 bases and J gave up 5 bases, with 10 bases separating them. The CDR3 is made up of 14 amino acids. Germline V CDR1 and CDR2: MNHEY, SVGAGI. The CDR3 nucleotides read TGTGCCAGCAGTTACTCTCCGAGGGGAACTGAAGCTTTCTTT. Its translation: CASSYSPRGTEAFF.

In DNA form, the CDR3 reads TGTGCCAGCAGTGAAAGCAGGGGGCCTGAAAAACTGTTTTTT. Its protein product is CASSESRGPEKLFF. This sequence joins TRBV25-1 and TRBJ1-4, with 8 bases aligning to TRBD1. This CDR3 contains 14 residues. Germline-derived CDR1 and CDR2 are MGHDK and SYGVNS. J was trimmed by 7 bases and V by 2 bases; bases with no gene match: 3.

This chain joins TRBV20-1 and TRBJ2-7; unclear D gene. Germline-derived CDR1 and CDR2 are DFQATT and SNEGSKA (reference sequence). V lost 5 bases to trimming and J lost 0 bases, with 14 bases between them. The CDR3 totals 14 residues. The CDR3 nucleotides are TGCAGTGCTTCCTCTTCTATCAACTCCTACGAGCAGTACTTC. Its translation: CSASSSINSYEQYF.

This rearrangement joins TRBV28 to TRBJ2-6, with 7 positions matching TRBD1. Germline V gene sequence: CDR1 MDHEN, CDR2 SYDVKM. V dropped 4 bases and J dropped 5; count of bases not matched to a gene: 8. This CDR3 spans 16 amino acids. DNA for the CDR3: TGTGCCAGCAGTTCCCCTGGGGGACAGAGGGCCAACGTCCTGACTTTC. Translating it yields CASSSPGGQRANVLTF. The whole variable domain, filled in from reference TRBV28 and TRBJ2-6, reads DVKVTQSSRYLVKRTGEKVFLECVQDMDHENMFWYRQDPGLGLRLIYFSYDVKMKEKGDIPEGYSVSREKKERFSLILESASTNQTSMYLCASSSPGGQRANVLTFGAGSRLTVL.